These 3 T cell receptor beta chains were sequenced from one sample in a study of cytomegalovirus exposure and HLA in healthy donors. PCR was performed using 60 Vbeta and 13 Jbeta primers. Measured with immunoSEQ multiplex PCR; TCRdb has only the in-frame clones, and not every one. The data contain just over 150,000 clones, about 85% of them singletons. Sequenced material: PBMCs. All receptors derive from a man aged 18 to 30 in good health and CMV-seronegative.

The chain uses TRBV6-5 and TRBJ1-6, with a possible D match to TRBD1 (6 bases). Deletions cut 7 bases from V and 4 bases from J, with 11 bases between. Per the germline V gene, CDR1 is MNHEY and CDR2 is SVGAGI. This CDR3 comprises 14 residues. The CDR3, as DNA: TGTGCCAGCACCCGGGACACTTATAATTCACCCCTCCACTTT. Translating gives CASTRDTYNSPLHF.

The V gene is TRBV28, the J gene TRBJ1-5; D is perhaps TRBD1 (5 bases). V lost 4 bases and J lost 3, with 19 bases in between. This CDR3 contains 17 residues. The germline CDR1 and CDR2 sequences are MDHEN and SYDVKM. The CDR3 sequence is CASSSTEGWGLNQPQHF. In nucleotides, the CDR3 is TGTGCCAGCAGTTCCACGGAGGGTTGGGGACTCAATCAGCCCCAGCATTTT.

The chain recombines TRBV28 with TRBJ1-5; no definite D call. Germline loops: CDR1 MDHEN, CDR2 SYDVKM. The CDR3 sequence is 12 residues long. V lost 5 bases, J lost 7 bases, and 9 bases lay in between. Here the CDR3 DNA reads TGTGCCAGCAGTCCGCGCGGGCAGCCCCAGCATTTT. Translating it yields CASSPRGQPQHF.